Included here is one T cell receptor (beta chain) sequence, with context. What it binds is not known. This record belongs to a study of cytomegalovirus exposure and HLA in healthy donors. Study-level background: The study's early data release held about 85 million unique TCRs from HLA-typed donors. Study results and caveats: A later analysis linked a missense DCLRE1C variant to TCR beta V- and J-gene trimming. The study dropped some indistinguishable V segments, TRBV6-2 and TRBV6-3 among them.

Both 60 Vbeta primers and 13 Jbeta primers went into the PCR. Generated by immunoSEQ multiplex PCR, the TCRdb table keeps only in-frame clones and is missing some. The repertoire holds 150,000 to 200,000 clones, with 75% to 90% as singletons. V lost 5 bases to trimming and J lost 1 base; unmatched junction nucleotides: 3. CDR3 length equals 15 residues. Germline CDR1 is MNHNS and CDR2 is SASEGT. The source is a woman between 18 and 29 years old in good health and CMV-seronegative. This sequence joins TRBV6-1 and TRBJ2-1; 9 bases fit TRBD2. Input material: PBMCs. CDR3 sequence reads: CASSSTSGSYNEQFF. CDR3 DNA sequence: TGTGCCAGCAGTTCGACTAGCGGATCCTACAATGAGCAGTTCTTC.